This TCR beta chain came from a study of shared clonotypes between healthy human individuals. Overall study: The donors, a couple of women and three men, were aged 18 to 49. General study findings and limits: All-four-donor shared clonotypes had higher generation probabilities than non-shared clonotypes did. It was observed that about 5% of naive CD4 clonotypes were shared across a handful of donors.

Using immunoSEQ multiplex PCR, the repertoire was profiled, and TCRdb retains in-frame clones only, with some absent. The top ten hold under 1.5% of the sample, which has about 1,900,000 clones, about 95% seen once. Germline CDR1 is SEHNR and CDR2 is FQNEAQ (reference sequence). The CDR3 is 11 amino acids. V lost 7 bases, J lost 3 bases, and 7 bases lay in between. As concerns this clone: As yet, its antigen is unknown.

Positive CCR7 selection of CD45RO-negative cells yielded the naive CD8 cells, and terminally differentiated effector memory CD45RA+ cells were excluded. There were no recent acute infections or vaccinations among the donors, who were healthy HIV-negative adults. Sequences were obtained from naive CD8+ T cells sorted from blood. V is TRBV7-9 and J is TRBJ2-7; D is unclear. The TCR comes from a man younger than 35 in good health. The CDR3 sequence: CASTDNYEQYF. CDR3 DNA sequence: TGTGCCAGCACGGATAACTACGAGCAGTACTTC.